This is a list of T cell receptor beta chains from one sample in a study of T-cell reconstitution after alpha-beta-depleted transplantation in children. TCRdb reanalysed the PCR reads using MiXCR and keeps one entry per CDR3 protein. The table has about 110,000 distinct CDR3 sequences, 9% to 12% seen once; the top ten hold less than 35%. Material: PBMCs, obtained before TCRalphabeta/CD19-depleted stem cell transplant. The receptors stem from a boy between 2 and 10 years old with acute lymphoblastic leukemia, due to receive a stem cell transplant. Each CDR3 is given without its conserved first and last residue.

ASSLTGGNFNEQF	TRBV7-3	TRBJ2-1
ASSLNASPGHEAF	TRBV5-1	TRBJ1-1
ASSETPNSPLH	TRBV6-1	TRBJ1-6
SAPPERDFNEQF	TRBV20-1	TRBJ2-1
ASSFITGSVGEAF	TRBV12-3/TRBV12-4	TRBJ1-1
SVGLAGELF	TRBV29-1	TRBJ2-2
ASSLRGKNTQY	TRBV7-3	TRBJ2-3
ASSIARGSHNEQF	TRBV19	TRBJ2-1
ASSAWDRDEKLF	TRBV4-1	TRBJ1-4
SARGSGNTIY	TRBV20-1	TRBJ1-3
SAYIRTSGRADEQF	TRBV20-1	TRBJ2-1
ASSVGSIGAEF	TRBV9	TRBJ2-1
ASSLALAGGLAQF	TRBV11-2	TRBJ2-1
SARIHGWGEQF	TRBV20-1	TRBJ2-1
ASSPLPGTGGDIQY	TRBV4-1	TRBJ2-4
ASSLRYRGELVVDEQY	TRBV5-1	TRBJ2-7
ASSSGIPDNEQF	TRBV12-3/TRBV12-4	TRBJ2-1
ASSGTSEAF	TRBV6-1	TRBJ1-1
ASRPRGLAGTGELF	TRBV7-8	TRBJ2-2
ASCWTSTGELF	TRBV11-1	TRBJ2-2
ASSLQGGQETQY	TRBV7-8	TRBJ2-5
SVVKGGSYNEQF	TRBV29-1	TRBJ2-1
SASGQARKNIQY	TRBV29-1	TRBJ2-4
SVEVPRISYNEQF	TRBV29-1	TRBJ2-1
ASSQDREVGYEQY	TRBV4-1	TRBJ2-7
AWSALNEQF	TRBV30	TRBJ2-1
ASSLLAGDYNEQF	TRBV5-1	TRBJ2-1
ASSLSGPDTQY	TRBV7-8	TRBJ2-3
ASSWGPSGTRDTQY	TRBV11-1	TRBJ2-3
ASSRVDTQY	TRBV6-1	TRBJ2-3
ASMGGLPFYNEQF	TRBV2	TRBJ2-1
ASSLWVNAEAF	TRBV12-3/TRBV12-4	TRBJ1-1
ASSPLTSGRAGNEQF	TRBV6-5	TRBJ2-1
ASSVRGSTDTQY	TRBV9	TRBJ2-3
ASSEPGQGRNEQF	TRBV25-1	TRBJ2-1
ASSLSGPNYGYT	TRBV12-3/TRBV12-4	TRBJ1-2
ASERLERTSTDTQY	TRBV2	TRBJ2-3
SALQSYEQY	TRBV29-1	TRBJ2-7
ASSLSTGVYTDTQY	TRBV5-6	TRBJ2-3
ASSVEANEQF	TRBV9	TRBJ2-1
ASSLRVGQPQH	TRBV5-1	TRBJ1-5
ASAGHREIFEKLF	TRBV6-1	TRBJ1-4